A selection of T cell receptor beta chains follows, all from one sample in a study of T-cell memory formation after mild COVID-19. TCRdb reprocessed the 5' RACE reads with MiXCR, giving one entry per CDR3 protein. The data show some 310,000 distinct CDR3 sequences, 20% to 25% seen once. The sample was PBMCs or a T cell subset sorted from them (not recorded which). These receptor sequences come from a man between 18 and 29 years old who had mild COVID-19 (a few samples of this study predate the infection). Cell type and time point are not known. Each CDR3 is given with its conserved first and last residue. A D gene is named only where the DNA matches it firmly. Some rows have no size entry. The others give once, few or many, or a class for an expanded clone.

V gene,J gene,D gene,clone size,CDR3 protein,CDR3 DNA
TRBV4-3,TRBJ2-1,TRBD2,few,CASSPIGTSGYNEQFF,TGCGCCAGCAGCCCAATAGGGACTAGCGGCTACAATGAGCAGTTCTTC
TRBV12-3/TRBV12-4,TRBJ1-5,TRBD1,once,CASSYTGGLDQPQHF,TGTGCCAGCAGTTACACAGGGGGCCTGGATCAGCCCCAGCATTTT
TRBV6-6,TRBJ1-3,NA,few,CASSYSGRGNTIYF,TGTGCCAGCAGTTACTCTGGCCGAGGAAACACCATATATTTT
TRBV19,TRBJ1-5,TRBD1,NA,CASSPGTELRPQHF,TGTGCCAGTAGTCCAGGGACAGAGTTGAGACCCCAGCATTTT
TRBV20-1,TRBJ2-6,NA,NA,CSASQDPLSGANVLTF,TGCAGTGCTAGCCAAGATCCTCTCTCTGGGGCCAACGTCCTGACTTTC
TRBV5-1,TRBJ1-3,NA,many,CASSLDGNTIYF,TGTGCCAGCAGCTTGGACGGAAACACCATATATTTT
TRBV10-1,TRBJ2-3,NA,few,CASSESAISTDTQYF,TGCGCCAGCAGTGAGTCTGCTATCAGCACAGATACGCAGTATTTT
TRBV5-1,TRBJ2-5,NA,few,CASSPQGWETQYF,TGCGCCAGCAGCCCACAGGGATGGGAGACCCAGTACTTC
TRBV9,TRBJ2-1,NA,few,CASSVWAGTYNEQFF,TGTGCCAGCAGCGTATGGGCGGGAACCTACAATGAGCAGTTCTTC
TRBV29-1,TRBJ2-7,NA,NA,CSVAYRVGSSYEQYF,TGCAGCGTTGCATACAGGGTCGGGTCCTCCTACGAGCAGTACTTC
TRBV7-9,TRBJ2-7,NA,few,CASSLVTSEQYF,TGTGCCAGCAGCTTAGTAACGAGCGAGCAGTACTTC
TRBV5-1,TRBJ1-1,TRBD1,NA,CASSLVGQGVPEAFF,TGCGCCAGCAGCTTGGTGGGACAGGGGGTCCCTGAAGCTTTCTTT
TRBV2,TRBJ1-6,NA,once,CASSDRNRPLHF,TGTGCCAGCAGTGACAGGAATCGGCCCCTCCACTTT